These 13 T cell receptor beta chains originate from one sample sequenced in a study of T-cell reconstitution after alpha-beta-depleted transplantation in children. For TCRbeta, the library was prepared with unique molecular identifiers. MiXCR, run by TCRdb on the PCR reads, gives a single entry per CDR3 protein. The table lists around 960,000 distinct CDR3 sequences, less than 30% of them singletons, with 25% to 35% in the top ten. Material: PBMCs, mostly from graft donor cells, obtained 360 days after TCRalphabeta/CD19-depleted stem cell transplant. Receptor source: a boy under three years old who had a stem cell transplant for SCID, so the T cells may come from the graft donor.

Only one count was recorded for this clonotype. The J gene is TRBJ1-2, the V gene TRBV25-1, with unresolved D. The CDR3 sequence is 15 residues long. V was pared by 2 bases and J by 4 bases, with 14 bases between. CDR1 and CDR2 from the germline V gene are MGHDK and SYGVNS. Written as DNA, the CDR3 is TGTGCCAGCAGTGAAGGTCCGTTCCGGGGCTATGGCTACACCTTC. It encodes CASSEGPFRGYGYTF.

In DNA, the CDR3 is TGTGCCAGCAGTTTGGCTTCAGGACTAAGGCAGTACTTC. Amino acid sequence: CASSLASGLRQYF. The J gene is TRBJ2-7, the V gene TRBV12-3 or TRBV12-4, with D possibly TRBD2 on 6 matching bases. The V and J ends lost 3 bases and 9 bases respectively, with 15 bases between them. CDR3 length: 13 residues.

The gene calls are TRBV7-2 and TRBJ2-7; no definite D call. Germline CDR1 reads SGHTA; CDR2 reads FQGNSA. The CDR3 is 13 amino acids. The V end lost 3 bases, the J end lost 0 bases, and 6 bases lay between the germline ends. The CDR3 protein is CASSFILSYEQYF. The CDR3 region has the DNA TGTGCCAGCAGCTTTATCCTCTCCTACGAGCAGTACTTC.

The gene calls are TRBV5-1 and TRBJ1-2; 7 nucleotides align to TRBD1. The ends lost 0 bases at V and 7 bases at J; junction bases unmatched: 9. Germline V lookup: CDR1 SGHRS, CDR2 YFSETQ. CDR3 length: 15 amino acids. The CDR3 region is CASSLEEGASSGYTF. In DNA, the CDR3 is TGCGCCAGCAGCTTGGAGGAGGGGGCGTCTTCTGGCTACACCTTC.

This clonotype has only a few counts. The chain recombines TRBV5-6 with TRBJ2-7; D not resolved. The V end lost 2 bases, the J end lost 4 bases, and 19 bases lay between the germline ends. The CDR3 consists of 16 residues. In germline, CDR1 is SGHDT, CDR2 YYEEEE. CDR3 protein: CASSLGYGSPDYEQYF. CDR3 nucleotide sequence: TGTGCCAGCAGCTTAGGATACGGCTCACCTGATTACGAGCAGTACTTC. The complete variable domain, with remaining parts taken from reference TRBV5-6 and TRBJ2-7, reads DAGVTQSPTHLIKTRGQQVTLRCSPKSGHDTVSWYQQALGQGPQFIFQYYEEEERQRGNFPDRFSGHQFPNYSSELNVNALLLGDSALYLCASSLGYGSPDYEQYFGPGTRLTVT.

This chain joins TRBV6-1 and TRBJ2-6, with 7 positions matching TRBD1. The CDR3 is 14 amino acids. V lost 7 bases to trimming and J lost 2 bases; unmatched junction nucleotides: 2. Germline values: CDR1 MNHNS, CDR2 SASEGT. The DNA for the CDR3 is TGTGCCAGCACCAGGGGGACTGGGGCCAACGTCCTGACTTTC. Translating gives CASTRGTGANVLTF.

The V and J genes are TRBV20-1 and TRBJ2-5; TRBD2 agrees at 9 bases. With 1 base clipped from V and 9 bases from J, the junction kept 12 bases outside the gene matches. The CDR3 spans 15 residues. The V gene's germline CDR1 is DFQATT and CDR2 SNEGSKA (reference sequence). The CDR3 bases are TGCAGTGCTAGAGTGGGCGGGGGGGCCGGAGGGCCCCAGTACTTC. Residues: CSARVGGGAGGPQYF.

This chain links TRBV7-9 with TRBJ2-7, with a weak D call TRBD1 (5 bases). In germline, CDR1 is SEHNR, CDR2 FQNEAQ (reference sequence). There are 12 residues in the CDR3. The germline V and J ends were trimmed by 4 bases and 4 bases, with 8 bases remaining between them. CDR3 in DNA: TGTGCCAGCAGCTCGGACAATTACGAGCAGTACTTC. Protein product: CASSSDNYEQYF. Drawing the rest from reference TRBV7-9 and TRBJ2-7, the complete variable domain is DTGVSQNPRHKITKRGQNVTFRCDPISEHNRLYWYRQTLGQGPEFLTYFQNEAQLEKSRLLSDRFSAERPKGSFSTLEIQRTEQGDSAMYLCASSSDNYEQYFGPGTRLTVT.

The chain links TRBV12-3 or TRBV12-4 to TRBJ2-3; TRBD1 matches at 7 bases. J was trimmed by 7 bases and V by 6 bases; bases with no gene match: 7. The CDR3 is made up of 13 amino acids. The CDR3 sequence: CASRSTGLYTQYF. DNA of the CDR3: TGTGCCAGCAGGTCGACAGGGTTATATACGCAGTATTTT.

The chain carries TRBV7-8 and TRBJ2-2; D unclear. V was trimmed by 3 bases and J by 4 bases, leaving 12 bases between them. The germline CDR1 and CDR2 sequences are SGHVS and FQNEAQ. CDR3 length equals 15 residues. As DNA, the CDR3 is TGTGCCAGCAGCTTGAGTCTCAACCCCACCGGGGAGCTGTTTTTT. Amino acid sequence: CASSLSLNPTGELFF.

CDR3: CASSSRGLHTDTQYF. CDR3 nucleotide sequence: TGTGCCAGCAGCTCGCGGGGACTACACACAGATACGCAGTATTTT. V is TRBV7-2 and J is TRBJ2-3, with 7 positions matching TRBD2. This CDR3 has 15 residues. J gave up 2 bases and V 4 bases, and 6 bases lay outside the gene matches. Germline V CDR1 and CDR2: SGHTA, FQGNSA.

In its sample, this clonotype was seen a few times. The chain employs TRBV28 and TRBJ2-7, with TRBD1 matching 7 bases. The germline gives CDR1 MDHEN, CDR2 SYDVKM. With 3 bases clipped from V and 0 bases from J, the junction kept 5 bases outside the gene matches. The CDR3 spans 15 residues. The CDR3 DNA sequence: TGTGCCAGCAGTTTCAACAGGGGACCCTCCTACGAGCAGTACTTC. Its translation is CASSFNRGPSYEQYF.

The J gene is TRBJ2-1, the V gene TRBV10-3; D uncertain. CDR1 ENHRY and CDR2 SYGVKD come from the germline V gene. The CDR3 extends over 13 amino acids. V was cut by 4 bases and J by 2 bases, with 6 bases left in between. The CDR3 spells CAISVDPYNEQFF. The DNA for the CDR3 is TGTGCCATCAGTGTTGACCCCTACAATGAGCAGTTCTTC.